Listed here is a single T cell receptor beta chain. Antigen unknown. As to time point: pre-sensitization, week 0. Treatment reported: therapeutic diphenylcyclopropenone sensitization with weekly scalp DPC. People who gave samples had alopecia, were 18 to 70 years old, and were suitable for DPC. The authors' processing: A per-sample median of about 94,000 TCRs was observed, with counts ranging from about 23,224 to 690,600. One entry per CDR3 protein, called by TCRdb with MiXCR from the RACE reads. The V and J calls and clone size are TCRdb's, not the authors'. The sample carries about 380,000 distinct CDR3 sequences, more than 4.5% recorded once. CDR1 is MNHEY and CDR2 is SMNVEV in the germline V gene (reference sequence). The CDR3 totals 15 residues. The V and J ends lost 3 bases and 6 bases, in that order; junction bases with no gene match: 5. The sample is drawn from a study of human T cells and chemical hapten exposure.

The study's findings and limits: No shift was seen in TCRs above 1 in 1000 frequency with DPC sensitization.

V is TRBV27 and J is TRBJ1-1, with 12 bases identical to TRBD1. Here the sequenced sample was whole blood, taken in connection with sensitization to the hapten diphenylcyclopropenone (DPC). This clonotype was obtained from a woman aged 45-65 years with alopecia areata. Some clones in this sample may be carry-over from other donors' samples. The CDR3 is CASSLPGQGAAEAFF. The DNA for the CDR3 is TGTGCCAGCAGTTTGCCGGGACAGGGGGCGGCTGAAGCTTTCTTT.